What follows describes a single T cell receptor (beta chain). There is no known antigen for this receptor. No base quality information exists; no much larger clone differs at one position. Fluorescence-activated cell sorting was used to isolate naive CD4 T cells, defined as CD45RO-negative and CD62L-positive, from PBMCs. Around 50 ml of fresh peripheral blood was collected from each donor, and PBMCs were isolated by Ficoll density centrifugation. Cell sorting was carried out on a FACSAria III instrument, and a purity above 90% was achieved for all samples. These data belong to a study of human versus mouse CDR3 diversity and MHC coevolution (dated by TCRdb to 2016 to 2017). Some background on the complete study: The immunoSEQ assay was reported to detect one in 200,000 T cells and to minimize amplification bias from multiplex PCR. Across mouse and human samples, the number of valid reads per sample ranged from about 5.5 x 10^6 to 1.8 x 10^7. Human naive CD4 T cell repertoires served as a reference for TCR selection on multiple MHC II alleles, compared against human-TCR-locus transgenic mice with single MHC II. Three healthy volunteer blood donors were included in the human cohort, with one aged 30 to 40, one aged 40 to 49 and one aged 60 to 70 at collection.

General conclusions and limits of the study: Because human T cells were selected on 6 or 7 MHC II alleles, repertoire diversity was not considered directly comparable between humans and mice. The largest TCR beta repertoire, some 1.6 million clonotypes, was estimated by iCHAO1 for humans, a finding likely attributable to selection by multiple MHC II molecules. Two of the three human donors showed the lowest clonal inequality scores among all compared groups. On average, humans had more CDR3 deletions and insertions than mice, indicating greater exonuclease and TdT activity.

The QIAGEN blood and tissue kit was used to extract genomic DNA from sorted cells, and the DNA was quantified on a NanoDrop 1000. TCR alpha and beta chains were deep sequenced and quantified on the immunoSEQ platform using multiplex PCR of genomic DNA. Turning to the authors' computational methods: IMGT gene and region definitions were used to annotate TCR sequences. Out-of-frame rearrangements were taken as a proxy for the preselection repertoire and were compared with in-frame clonotypes. To estimate repertoire size, the study used the iCHAO1 estimator that comes with the immunoSEQ platform. A Gini index, which is based on the Lorenz curve, was applied to in-frame amino acid clonotypes to measure clonal inequality. The intersect function in the R package tcR was used to count shared clonotypes, while the Jaccard index served to score similarity. V, J and V-J usage frequencies went into a principal component analysis run with the R prcomp function, with no normalization applied. Held by TCRdb, this immuneACCESS table contains in-frame sequences only and omits some clones. Under half of the omission traces to an unresolved V gene where checked; the cause of the rest is unknown. The V and J calls and the clone size are those of that table, but D and trimming were determined from the DNA. In this sample the table shows about 77,000 clones, under 95% of which occur a single time. The ten largest clones represent less than 0.19% of the sample.

From cysteine to phenylalanine, the CDR3 is 15 amino acids long. Only the CDR3 DNA is retained, 45 bases long and in frame from the first base. V is reduced by 0 bases and J by 2 bases, leaving a spacing of 9 bases between them. For CDR1 and CDR2, the germline V gene lists SGHRS and YFSETQ. The TCR comes from a person between 25 and 75 years old in good health. The sample consisted of naive CD4+ T cells from blood. Read against the paper, the sample's cell subset or site label means: CD45RO-negative CD62L-positive naive CD4 T cells. The chain joins TRBV5-1 to TRBJ1-5; TRBD1 might be the D gene, on 6 matching bases. The DNA sequence reads TGCGCCAGCAGCTTGGCAGGGGATCGCAATCAGCCCCAGCATTTT. It translates to CASSLAGDRNQPQHF.